This T cell receptor (beta chain) was sequenced in a study of shared clonotypes between healthy human individuals. As for the study in general: The people who gave samples were a couple of women and a few men aged 18 to 49. General observations from the study: Clonotypes not shared had lower generation probabilities than those common to all four donors. Four donors held approximately 4.6% of naive CD4 clonotypes in common.

Points on this clone: Its antigen is still unknown. The same CDR3 can be traced to other DNA sequences in this sample.

The naive CD8 fraction comprised CD45RO-negative cells positively selected for CCR7 and excluded terminally differentiated effector memory CD45RA+ cells. The repertoire was sequenced with immunoSEQ multiplex PCR; TCRdb's copy has only in-frame clones and lacks some. The repertoire holds about 2,100,000 clones, approximately 94% seen once, with around 1.7% in the top ten. This CDR3 contains 12 residues. The germline V gene has CDR1 ENHRY and CDR2 SYGVKD. The V and J ends lost 2 bases and 3 bases respectively, with 5 bases between them. The clonotype was recovered from a man younger than 35 in good health. Some clones in this sample may be carry-over from other donors' samples. The sample was naive CD8+ T cells from PBMCs. The chain recombines TRBV10-3 with TRBJ2-7; D is ambiguous. CDR3 region: CAISEAGYEQYF. The DNA of the CDR3 is TGTGCCATCAGTGAGGCCGGCTACGAGCAGTACTTC.